Here is one T cell receptor beta chain with its context. This record comes from a study of Tregs in tolerant kidney transplant recipients. This CDR3 is 14 amino acids long. V shed 5 bases, J shed 3 bases, and the junction held 3 bases outside the gene matches. Germline V lookup: CDR1 KGHSH, CDR2 LQKENI. Method: immunoSEQ multiplex PCR; TCRdb's copy keeps in-frame clones and lacks some. This table holds some 68,000 clones, 84% found once. Unstimulated regulatory T cells (CD4+CD25+CD127-), CD4+CD25- non-regulatory cells, CD4 and CD8 cells were FACS-sorted from thawed PBMCs. The TCR was taken from a human donor in good health. V is TRBV18 and J is TRBJ1-1, with TRBD1 identical over 10 bases. The sequenced sample was CD4+ T cells from blood. Here the CDR3 DNA reads TGTGCCAGCTCAAGGACAGGGGGGGACACTGAAGCTTTCTTT. Its translation is CASSRTGGDTEAFF.